Each of the 21 T cell receptor beta chains below was sequenced from the same sample in a study of CD8 T cells in Susac syndrome. RNA totalling about 0.5 to 1 ug underwent reverse transcription with random hexamers. A single record per CDR3 protein comes from TCRdb applying MiXCR to the immunoSEQ multiplex PCR reads. The data contain about 190,000 distinct CDR3 sequences, roughly 95% of them singletons. Sequencing used CD4+ T cells from PBMCs. The receptor set was obtained from a human donor with Susac syndrome.

This chain uses TRBV9 with TRBJ2-7; either TRBD1 or TRBD2 may supply D (5 bases each). The CDR3 contains 15 residues. Trimming pared 2 bases from V and 2 bases from J, leaving 14 bases between. Germline V gives CDR1 SGDLS, CDR2 YYNGEE. The CDR3 here is CASSVGTAGPYEQYF. CDR3 nucleotide sequence: TGTGCCAGCAGCGTCGGGACGGCCGGGCCCTACGAGCAGTACTTC. Combining the CDR3 with reference TRBV9 and TRBJ2-7 gives the whole variable domain DSGVTQTPKHLITATGQRVTLRCSPRSGDLSVYWYQQSLDQGLQFLIQYYNGEERAKGNILERFSAQQFPDLHSELNLSSLELGDSALYFCASSVGTAGPYEQYFGPGTRLTVT.

Worth noting for this clonotype: The junction differs from germline at one of its ends, possibly a read error. The genes are TRBV10-3 and TRBJ2-1, with no clear D. The CDR3 is 11 residues long. Germline loops: CDR1 ENHRY, CDR2 SYGVKD. DNA for the CDR3: TGTGCCATCAGTGGGTCCAAGGAAATACTCTTC. Translating gives CAISGSKEILF.

The chain is built from TRBV7-2 and TRBJ2-1; tentative D call: TRBD1 (5 bases). Trimming shortened V by 1 base and J by 2 bases, and 9 bases separated the two germline ends. The germline V gene has CDR1 SGHTA and CDR2 FQGNSA. The CDR3 has 15 amino acids. The CDR3 loop reads CASSLVTDAYNEQFF. CDR3 bases: TGTGCCAGCAGCTTAGTGACAGACGCCTACAATGAGCAGTTCTTC.

The J gene is TRBJ1-1, the V gene TRBV20-1; TRBD1 is a possible D gene (5 bases). This CDR3 has 15 amino acids. Germline V gene data show CDR1 as DFQATT and CDR2 as SNEGSKA (reference sequence). V shed 0 bases and J shed 3 bases, with 14 bases lying between them. Written as DNA, the CDR3 is TGCAGTGCTAGAGATCCAAGGGGTCTCGACACTGAAGCTTTCTTT. This sequence encodes CSARDPRGLDTEAFF.

In this sample, this clonotype turned up once. V and J are TRBV6-5 and TRBJ1-2; the match to TRBD1 covers 8 bases. CDR3 size: 14 residues. The ends lost 2 bases at V and 5 bases at J; junction bases unmatched: 4. Germline V gene sequence: CDR1 MNHEY, CDR2 SVGAGI. For the CDR3, the DNA is TGTGCCAGCAGTTACGTTGACAGGGGATATGGCTACACCTTC. This encodes CASSYVDRGYGYTF.

This chain joins TRBV30 and TRBJ2-2; D gene ambiguous. This CDR3 is built from 12 residues. CDR1 is GTSNPN and CDR2 is SVGIG in the germline V gene (reference sequence). Trimming shortened V by 3 bases and J by 4 bases, and 6 bases separated the two germline ends. CDR3 protein: CAWRTSTGELFF. The DNA for the CDR3 is TGTGCCTGGAGGACCAGCACCGGGGAGCTGTTTTTT.

The chain carries TRBV6-2 or TRBV6-3 and TRBJ2-6, with D perhaps TRBD2 (6 bases). The CDR3 sequence is 16 residues long. Trimming took off 7 bases at V and 2 bases at J, with 15 bases between the two ends. The germline V gene encodes CDR1 MNHEY and CDR2 SVGEGT. CDR3 in amino acids: CASTPNWGAGANVLTF. As DNA, the CDR3 is TGTGCCAGCACCCCTAACTGGGGGGCTGGGGCCAACGTCCTGACTTTC.

This clonotype was observed a single time. V gene TRBV18 combines with J gene TRBJ1-2, with a weak D call TRBD1 (5 bases). Germline V gives CDR1 KGHSH, CDR2 LQKENI. The V end was cut by 2 bases, the J end by 7 bases, with 14 bases between. The CDR3 totals 14 residues. The CDR3 here is CASSPSREGGGYTF. The CDR3 nucleotides read TGTGCCAGCTCACCAAGCAGGGAAGGAGGTGGCTACACCTTC.

This clonotype was detected once. The chain recombines TRBV3-1 with TRBJ2-7; the D call may be TRBD1 or TRBD2 (5 bases each). Trimming took 1 base from V and 6 from J, leaving 13 bases between them. Per the germline V gene, CDR1 is LGHDT and CDR2 is YNNKEL (reference sequence). There are 14 residues in the CDR3. In DNA form, the CDR3 reads TGTGCCAGCAGCCAAGTGGGGGAGAAAGGCGAGCAGTACTTC. Its translation is CASSQVGEKGEQYF.

The CDR3 sequence: CASGQYRAGRTEAFF. CDR3 bases: TGTGCCAGCGGCCAATACAGGGCGGGGAGAACTGAAGCTTTCTTT. The genes are TRBV7-6 and TRBJ1-1; D is possibly TRBD1 (6 bases). V was cut by 8 bases and J by 5 bases, with 21 bases left in between. The germline V gene encodes CDR1 SGHVS and CDR2 FNYEAQ. The CDR3 covers 15 residues.

This sequence joins TRBV20-1 and TRBJ1-6, with TRBD1 identical over 8 bases. This CDR3 region has 14 residues. The germline V gene encodes CDR1 DFQATT and CDR2 SNEGSKA (reference sequence). After removal of 6 bases from V and 9 bases from J, the junction contained 10 bases not matched to a gene. CDR3 residues: CSAKGTGGSSPLHF. The CDR3 DNA is TGCAGTGCCAAGGGGACAGGAGGGAGTTCACCCCTCCACTTT.

The chain is built from TRBV5-1 and TRBJ2-3; TRBD2 aligns across 9 bases. Trimming cost V 6 bases and J 1 base; bases outside gene matches: 3. Germline V gives CDR1 SGHRS, CDR2 YFSETQ. This CDR3 contains 14 residues. CDR3 amino acids: CASTAGGGTDTQYF. The CDR3 DNA sequence: TGCGCCAGCACAGCGGGGGGAGGCACAGATACGCAGTATTTT.

The chain joins TRBV3-1 to TRBJ1-4; no clear D gene. V gave up 0 bases and J gave up 6 bases, with 5 bases separating them. CDR3 length equals 13 residues. Germline values: CDR1 LGHDT, CDR2 YNNKEL (reference sequence). The chain's CDR3 is CASSQDWDEKLFF. In DNA, the CDR3 is TGTGCCAGCAGCCAAGATTGGGATGAAAAACTGTTTTTT.

This chain links TRBV10-3 with TRBJ1-1; possibly TRBD1 for D (6 bases). In germline, CDR1 is ENHRY, CDR2 SYGVKD. The CDR3 is 14 residues long. V lost 2 bases and J 1 base, leaving 8 bases between the germline ends. CDR3 in DNA: TGTGCCATCAGTGAGGGACAGCCGAACACTGAAGCTTTCTTT. Residues: CAISEGQPNTEAFF.

The chain recombines TRBV7-3 with TRBJ1-1, with D possibly being TRBD1 (5 bases). V lost 5 bases to trimming and J lost 2 bases, with 12 bases between them. The CDR3 runs 14 residues. Germline V gene lookup returns CDR1 SGHTA and CDR2 FQGTGA. The CDR3 bases are TGTGCCAGCAGCGCAGTGGGGGGTAACACTGAAGCTTTCTTT. It specifies CASSAVGGNTEAFF.

The table lists this clonotype with a count of one. V gene TRBV3-1 combines with J gene TRBJ2-6, with no clear D. The V gene's germline CDR1 is LGHDT and CDR2 YNNKEL (reference sequence). Trimming took 2 bases from V and 4 from J, leaving 6 bases between them. This CDR3 is 14 amino acids long. CDR3 nucleotide sequence: TGTGCCAGCAGCCAAATCATGGGGGCCAACGTCCTGACTTTC. Translation gives CASSQIMGANVLTF.

V is TRBV12-3 or TRBV12-4 and J is TRBJ1-2; possible D gene TRBD1, 5 bases. This CDR3 is built from 13 residues. V shed 5 bases and J shed 6 bases, with 13 bases lying between them. CDR3 amino acids: CASSRPQGHGYTF. CDR3 nucleotides: TGTGCCAGCAGTCGACCTCAGGGTCATGGCTACACCTTC.

This clonotype came up once. The rearrangement links TRBV20-1 to TRBJ2-1; 13 bases align to TRBD2. The germline V gene has CDR1 DFQATT and CDR2 SNEGSKA (reference sequence). V dropped 1 base and J dropped 15; count of bases not matched to a gene: 15. CDR3 length: 16 residues. The CDR3 is CSARVGSRTSGGRAFF. The CDR3 DNA follows: TGCAGTGCTAGAGTCGGGAGTCGGACTAGCGGGGGAAGGGCGTTCTTC.

This rearrangement joins TRBV18 to TRBJ1-2, with a weak D call TRBD1 (5 bases). Deletions cut 6 bases from V and 2 bases from J, with 13 bases between. Germline V gene lookup returns CDR1 KGHSH and CDR2 LQKENI. CDR3 length equals 14 residues. CDR3 sequence (DNA): TGTGCCAGCTCCGCGGGCGAGGGGAACTATGGCTACACCTTC. Translating it yields CASSAGEGNYGYTF. The entire variable domain, with the rest obtained from reference TRBV18 and TRBJ1-2, is as follows: NAGVMQNPRHLVRRRGQEARLRCSPMKGHSHVYWYRQLPEEGLKFMVYLQKENIIDESGMPKERFSAEFPKEGPSILRIQQVVRGDSAAYFCASSAGEGNYGYTFGSGTRLTVV.

The chain uses TRBV5-6 and TRBJ2-4; either TRBD1 or TRBD2 may fit D (5 bases each). Trimming stripped 1 base from V and 8 bases from J, with 16 bases between. Germline V CDR1 and CDR2: SGHDT, YYEEEE. The CDR3 extends over 15 amino acids. CDR3 DNA: TGTGCCAGCAGCTTGATGGGGGACGACTGGGACATTCAGTACTTC. Protein sequence: CASSLMGDDWDIQYF. Complete variable domain (other parts from reference TRBV5-6 and TRBJ2-4): DAGVTQSPTHLIKTRGQQVTLRCSPKSGHDTVSWYQQALGQGPQFIFQYYEEEERQRGNFPDRFSGHQFPNYSSELNVNALLLGDSALYLCASSLMGDDWDIQYFGAGTRLSVL.

V usage is TRBV29-1 and J usage is TRBJ1-1; 8 positions match TRBD1. CDR1 is SQVTM, CDR2 ANQGSEA, per germline. The V segment lost 6 bases and the J segment 3 bases; nucleotides outside the gene matches: 6. CDR3 size: 13 residues. CDR3 loop: CSVAGGADTEAFF. CDR3 DNA sequence: TGCAGCGTCGCAGGGGGCGCGGACACTGAAGCTTTCTTT.